These 31 T cell receptor beta chains came from one sample sequenced in a study of cytomegalovirus exposure and HLA in healthy donors. Both 60 Vbeta primers and 13 Jbeta primers went into the PCR. Repertoires were generated with immunoSEQ multiplex PCR, while TCRdb's copy carries only in-frame clones and drops some. The sample lists around 150,000 clones; 70% to 80% were seen once. Sample: PBMCs. The receptors come from a man aged 50-60 years in good health and CMV-seropositive.

This clone was observed a few times. This sequence joins TRBV6-5 and TRBJ2-5, with TRBD2 as a possible D gene (5 bases). Germline V gene sequence: CDR1 MNHEY, CDR2 SVGAGI. V lost 2 bases and J lost 11, with 21 bases in between. The CDR3 runs 15 residues. This CDR3 is CASSYDTSLTYGQYF. Written as DNA, the CDR3 is TGTGCCAGCAGTTACGATACTAGTTTGACTTATGGGCAGTACTTC.

The chain employs TRBV28 and TRBJ2-2; 9 nucleotides align to TRBD2. After removal of 7 bases from V and 5 bases from J, the junction contained 11 bases not matched to a gene. This CDR3 has 16 residues. Germline CDR1 is MDHEN and CDR2 is SYDVKM. CDR3: CASTHGGGRVTGELFF. CDR3 nucleotides: TGTGCCAGCACCCACGGGGGCGGGAGGGTTACCGGGGAGCTGTTTTTT.

This chain uses TRBV29-1 with TRBJ2-5, with 7 bases aligning to TRBD2. The J segment lost 1 base and the V segment lost 1 base, leaving 0 bases of the junction unmatched. The CDR3 is 13 amino acids. Germline V CDR1 and CDR2: SQVTM, ANQGSEA. CDR3 sequence (DNA): TGCAGCGTTGAAGGGGGGGGCCAAGAGACCCAGTACTTC. Translating gives CSVEGGGQETQYF.

The chain joins TRBV4-1 to TRBJ2-1, with TRBD1 matching 7 bases. The CDR3 loop spans 13 amino acids. V gave up 3 bases and J gave up 4 bases; unmatched junction bases: 0. Germline V CDR1 and CDR2: MGHRA, YSYEKL. The CDR3 nucleotides are TGCGCCAGCAGCCAGGGACAGTACAATGAGCAGTTCTTC. Protein sequence: CASSQGQYNEQFF.

The chain recombines TRBV7-2 with TRBJ2-5; D unresolved. The J call could be wrong; TRBJ2-7 is a better fit for the DNA end. Germline CDR1 is SGHTA and CDR2 is FQGNSA. This CDR3 is 13 amino acids long. CDR3 DNA: TGTGCCAGCAGCTTAAGTCGTATATACGAGCAGTACTTC. Protein: CASSLSRIYEQYF.

J is TRBJ1-4 and V is TRBV28; a weak D match, TRBD1 (5 bases). V lost 6 bases and J 8 bases, leaving 16 bases between the germline ends. This CDR3 region has 14 residues. The germline V gene encodes CDR1 MDHEN and CDR2 SYDVKM. This CDR3 reads CASSQVGGGEKLFF. CDR3 sequence (DNA): TGTGCCAGCAGCCAGGTCGGGGGAGGCGAAAAACTGTTTTTT.

The chain is built from TRBV10-2 and TRBJ2-5; D is undetermined. The CDR3 loop spans 14 amino acids. Trimming stripped 2 bases from V and 1 base from J, with 8 bases between. CDR1 and CDR2 from the germline V gene are WSHSY and SAAADI. The CDR3 loop reads CASSEGTGQETQYF. The CDR3 bases are TGCGCCAGCAGTGAGGGTACGGGCCAAGAGACCCAGTACTTC.

The chain combines TRBV4-1 with TRBJ2-5; 15 bases align to TRBD2. V lost 1 base, J lost 4 bases, and 4 bases stayed unmatched. The CDR3 sequence is 17 residues long. Germline V lookup: CDR1 MGHRA, CDR2 YSYEKL. CDR3 residues: CASSQGRTSGRAETQYF. DNA of the CDR3: TGCGCCAGCAGCCAAGGAAGGACTAGCGGGAGGGCAGAGACCCAGTACTTC.

This clone came up once. This chain uses TRBV7-2 with TRBJ2-3; TRBD1 is a possible D gene (5 bases). Germline V gene sequence: CDR1 SGHTA, CDR2 FQGNSA. The length of the CDR3 is 13 residues. V gave up 3 bases and J gave up 6 bases, with 10 bases separating them. The CDR3 loop reads CASSFGARDTQYF. In DNA, the CDR3 is TGTGCCAGCAGCTTTGGGGCGAGGGATACGCAGTATTTT.

The V gene is TRBV7-8, the J gene TRBJ2-1; 10 nucleotides match TRBD2. The CDR3 extends over 17 amino acids. The germline CDR1 and CDR2 sequences are SGHVS and FQNEAQ. V was clipped by 7 bases and J by 8 bases; unmatched bases: 17. The CDR3 nucleotides read TGTGCCAGCAAAGGCAGCGGGAGGGGGGGGCACTGGGATGAGCAGTTCTTC. This encodes CASKGSGRGGHWDEQFF.

The rearrangement joins TRBV5-1 to TRBJ1-5; TRBD1 aligns across 8 bases. J gave up 3 bases and V 1 base, and 12 bases lay outside the gene matches. The CDR3 is 18 amino acids. The germline CDR1 and CDR2 sequences are SGHRS and YFSETQ. The CDR3 coding sequence is TGCGCCAGCAGCTTGTTCCCCAGGGGGCGGTCGTACAATCAGCCCCAGCATTTT. Encoded protein: CASSLFPRGRSYNQPQHF.

V gene TRBV5-4 combines with J gene TRBJ2-5; no definite D call. The DNA end is more similar to TRBJ2-7, so the J call may be wrong. The length of the CDR3 is 15 residues. Germline V gene sequence: CDR1 SGHNT, CDR2 YYREEE (reference sequence). CDR3 loop: CASSLGSMIWYEQYF. DNA for the CDR3: TGTGCCAGCAGCTTGGGTTCGATGATTTGGTACGAGCAGTACTTC.

V and J are TRBV6-5 and TRBJ1-2, with TRBD1 matching over 8 bases. Per germline, CDR1 MNHEY and CDR2 SVGAGI. The CDR3 totals 12 residues. With V trimmed by 6 bases and J by 8 bases, 5 bases remained unmatched. CDR3 bases: TGTGCCAGCAGACGGACAGGGCTCGGCTACACCTTC. This encodes CASRRTGLGYTF.

The chain links TRBV10-3 to TRBJ2-1; possibly TRBD1 for D (6 bases). The CDR3 spans 11 residues. V lost 10 bases to trimming and J lost 9 bases, with 13 bases between them. CDR1 is ENHRY, CDR2 SYGVKD, per germline. CDR3 nucleotides: TGTGCCAGTGGTGGGGGCACTGAGCAGTTCTTC. It encodes CASGGGTEQFF.

Only a few counts were recorded for this clone. V usage is TRBV28 and J usage is TRBJ2-2; D not certain. The CDR3 has 16 amino acids. Germline values: CDR1 MDHEN, CDR2 SYDVKM. Trimming took 6 bases from V and 3 from J, leaving 17 bases between them. CDR3 nucleotide sequence: TGTGCCAGCAGATCCTACCGTTCTGCCTACACCGGGGAGCTGTTTTTT. Amino acid sequence: CASRSYRSAYTGELFF. The complete variable domain, with remaining parts taken from reference TRBV28 and TRBJ2-2, reads DVKVTQSSRYLVKRTGEKVFLECVQDMDHENMFWYRQDPGLGLRLIYFSYDVKMKEKGDIPEGYSVSREKKERFSLILESASTNQTSMYLCASRSYRSAYTGELFFGEGSRLTVL.

The sample holds a few counts of this clone. The rearrangement uses TRBV28 and TRBJ1-2, with D unresolved. The CDR3 totals 17 residues. The V gene's germline CDR1 is MDHEN and CDR2 SYDVKM. With 3 bases removed from V and 4 bases from J, the gap between germline ends came to 21 bases. The CDR3 sequence: CASSFGLSSNRAYGYTF. The CDR3 DNA sequence: TGTGCCAGCAGTTTTGGTTTATCGAGTAACCGAGCCTATGGCTACACCTTC.

The chain carries TRBV18 and TRBJ2-2; no clear D. There are 15 residues in the CDR3. V was pared by 2 bases and J by 7 bases, with 14 bases between. Looked up from germline, CDR1 is KGHSH and CDR2 is LQKENI. CDR3 bases: TGTGCCAGCTCACCAAACAGCCGTTTAAGCGGGGAGCTGTTTTTT. It yields the protein CASSPNSRLSGELFF.

The CDR3 DNA sequence: TGTGCCAGTAGTCTACCGGGACTAGATTTGGAGCAGTTCTTC. This codes for CASSLPGLDLEQFF. The chain is built from TRBV19 and TRBJ2-1; 8 bases are shared with TRBD2. V trimming: 5 bases; J trimming: 10 bases; junction bases outside the gene matches: 10. This CDR3 comprises 14 residues. The germline V gene has CDR1 LNHDA and CDR2 SQIVND (reference sequence). The entire variable domain, with the rest obtained from reference TRBV19 and TRBJ2-1, is as follows: DGGITQSPKYLFRKEGQNVTLSCEQNLNHDAMYWYRQDPGQGLRLIYYSQIVNDFQKGDIAEGYSVSREKKESFPLTVTSAQKNPTAFYLCASSLPGLDLEQFFGPGTRLTVL.

This chain uses TRBV30 with TRBJ2-3; 9 bases are shared with TRBD2. CDR1 is GTSNPN and CDR2 is SVGIG in the germline V gene (reference sequence). The V and J ends lost 0 bases and 8 bases, in that order; junction bases with no gene match: 12. This CDR3 contains 16 residues. The chain's CDR3 is CAWSVLDSGSYGTQYF. The CDR3 bases are TGTGCCTGGAGTGTACTCGATAGCGGGAGTTATGGTACGCAGTATTTT. Full variable domain (rest looked up from reference TRBV30 and TRBJ2-3): SQTIHQWPATLVQPVGSPLSLECTVEGTSNPNLYWYRQAAGRGLQLLFYSVGIGQISSEVPQNLSASRPQDRQFILSSKKLLLSDSGFYLCAWSVLDSGSYGTQYFGPGTRLTVL.

The rearrangement joins TRBV30 to TRBJ2-1; the match to TRBD1 covers 7 bases. Losses at the gene ends were 3 bases for V and 9 bases for J; bases not matched to a gene: 2. CDR3 length: 11 residues. Germline V lookup: CDR1 GTSNPN, CDR2 SVGIG (reference sequence). The CDR3 loop is CAWRTGFEQFF. CDR3 DNA sequence: TGTGCCTGGAGGACAGGGTTTGAGCAGTTCTTC.

This sequence joins TRBV7-9 and TRBJ1-2, with D possibly matching TRBD1 (6 bases). The CDR3 length is 12 residues. The V gene lost 6 bases and the J gene lost 8 bases, with 13 bases spanning the gap. Looked up from germline, CDR1 is SEHNR and CDR2 is FQNEAQ (reference sequence). The CDR3 here is CASRQTGPGYTF. The DNA of the CDR3 is TGTGCCAGCAGGCAAACAGGGCCCGGCTACACCTTC.

CDR3 sequence reads: CASSFGQGQPQHF. In nucleotides, the CDR3 is TGTGCCAGCAGCTTCGGACAGGGGCAGCCCCAGCATTTT. The chain carries TRBV11-2 and TRBJ1-5; 9 positions agree with TRBD1. CDR3 length equals 13 residues. Looked up from germline, CDR1 is SGHAT and CDR2 is FQNNGV. V lost 3 bases, J lost 7 bases, and 1 base stayed unmatched.

The chain couples TRBV19 to TRBJ1-6; TRBD1 matches 10 bases. Germline V CDR1 and CDR2: LNHDA, SQIVND (reference sequence). J was trimmed by 5 bases and V by 5 bases; bases with no gene match: 9. This CDR3 spans 17 amino acids. The CDR3 reads CASSPRQGAGDNSPLHF. The CDR3 DNA follows: TGTGCCAGTAGTCCGAGACAGGGGGCCGGCGATAATTCACCCCTCCACTTT. Using reference TRBV19 and TRBJ1-6 for the parts outside the CDR3, the full variable domain is DGGITQSPKYLFRKEGQNVTLSCEQNLNHDAMYWYRQDPGQGLRLIYYSQIVNDFQKGDIAEGYSVSREKKESFPLTVTSAQKNPTAFYLCASSPRQGAGDNSPLHFGNGTRLTVT.

The chain joins TRBV4-1 to TRBJ2-7, with 9 bases matching TRBD2. CDR1 is MGHRA, CDR2 YSYEKL, per germline. The CDR3 is made up of 15 amino acids. Germline trimming cut 1 base from V and 2 bases from J; bases unmatched to any gene: 3. The CDR3 region is CASSQVLAGPYEQYF. CDR3 sequence (DNA): TGCGCCAGCAGCCAAGTCCTAGCGGGACCCTACGAGCAGTACTTC.

This CDR3 is CASSEAYRVGGYTF. CDR3 sequence (DNA): TGTGCCAGCAGTGAAGCCTACAGGGTGGGCGGCTACACCTTC. The chain links TRBV6-1 to TRBJ1-2; tentative D call: TRBD1 (6 bases). From germline, CDR1 is MNHNS and CDR2 SASEGT. The CDR3 length is 14 residues. V lost 0 bases and J 8 bases, leaving 13 bases between the germline ends.

The count of this clone is one. The chain links TRBV2 to TRBJ2-7; 7 nucleotides line up with TRBD1. This CDR3 has 12 amino acids. Germline-derived CDR1 and CDR2 are SNHLY and FYNNEI. V dropped 3 bases and J dropped 5; count of bases not matched to a gene: 1. For the CDR3, the DNA is TGTGCCAGCAGTGAGACAGGGCACGAGCAGTACTTC. Translated: CASSETGHEQYF.

The gene calls are TRBV7-9 and TRBJ1-6, with 10 nucleotides matching TRBD1. Germline CDR1 and CDR2: SEHNR and FQNEAQ (reference sequence). The CDR3 is made up of 18 amino acids. The CDR3 nucleotides read TGTTCCGGAGCTTCTGGGACAGGGGTTCTTGGCTATAATTCACCCCTCCACTTT. It yields the protein CSGASGTGVLGYNSPLHF.

The gene calls are TRBV27 and TRBJ2-5; maybe TRBD2 (5 bases). The CDR3 loop spans 14 amino acids. V lost 5 bases, J lost 2 bases, and 12 bases lay in between. Germline assignment: CDR1 MNHEY and CDR2 SMNVEV (reference sequence). The CDR3 is CASSVLGVQETQYF. The CDR3 nucleotides read TGTGCCAGCAGTGTCCTGGGAGTTCAAGAGACCCAGTACTTC.

The CDR3 region is CASSLGGSSYNEQFF. Written as DNA, the CDR3 is TGTGCCAGCAGCTTAGGAGGGAGCTCCTACAATGAGCAGTTCTTC. The chain employs TRBV11-3 and TRBJ2-1, with TRBD2 as a possible D gene (5 bases). The CDR3 contains 15 residues. V lost 1 base, J lost 0 bases, and 7 bases lay in between. Germline loops: CDR1 SGHNT, CDR2 YENEEA. The complete variable domain, with remaining parts taken from reference TRBV11-3 and TRBJ2-1, reads EAGVVQSPRYKIIEKKQPVAFWCNPISGHNTLYWYLQNLGQGPELLIRYENEEAVDDSQLPKDRFSAERLKGVDSTLKIQPAELGDSAVYLCASSLGGSSYNEQFFGPGTRLTVL.

The CDR3 bases are TGTGCCAGCAGCTTAGCCGGGACTAGTCGTGGCTACGAGCAGTACTTC. Residues: CASSLAGTSRGYEQYF. The chain recombines TRBV7-2 with TRBJ2-7; TRBD2 aligns across 8 bases. This CDR3 is built from 16 residues. V dropped 0 bases and J dropped 3; count of bases not matched to a gene: 7. Per germline, CDR1 SGHTA and CDR2 FQGNSA.

The rearrangement uses TRBV27 and TRBJ1-1; TRBD1 aligns across 7 bases. Germline CDR1 MNHEY, CDR2 SMNVEV (reference sequence). The CDR3 covers 15 residues. V dropped 5 bases and J dropped 7; count of bases not matched to a gene: 13. Written as DNA, the CDR3 is TGTGCCAGCAGTCGAATCGGGAGGGGGCAGCTTGAAGCTTTCTTT. This codes for CASSRIGRGQLEAFF.